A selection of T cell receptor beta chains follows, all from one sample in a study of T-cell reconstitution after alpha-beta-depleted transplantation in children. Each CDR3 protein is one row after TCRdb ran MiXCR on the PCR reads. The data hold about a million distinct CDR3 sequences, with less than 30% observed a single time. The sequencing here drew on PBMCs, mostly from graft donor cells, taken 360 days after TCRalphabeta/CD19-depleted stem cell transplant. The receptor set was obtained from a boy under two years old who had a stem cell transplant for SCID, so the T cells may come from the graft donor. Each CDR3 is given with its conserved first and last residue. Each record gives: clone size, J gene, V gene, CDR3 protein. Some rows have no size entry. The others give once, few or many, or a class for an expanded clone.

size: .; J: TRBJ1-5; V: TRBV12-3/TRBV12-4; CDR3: CASSLRQGVGNQPQHF
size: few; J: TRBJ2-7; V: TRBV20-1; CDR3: CSATRQGAGLTPYEQYF
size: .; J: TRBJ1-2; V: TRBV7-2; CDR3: CASSLAGQGYTF
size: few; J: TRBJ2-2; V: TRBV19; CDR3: CASTPRADNTGELFF
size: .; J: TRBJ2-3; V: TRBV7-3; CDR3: CASSEEVADTQYF
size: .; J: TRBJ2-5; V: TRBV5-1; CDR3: CASSTGHEEATQYF
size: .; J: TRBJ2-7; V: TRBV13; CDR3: CASSPPGLIYEQYF
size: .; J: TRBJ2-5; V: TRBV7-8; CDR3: CASSLVLPGKETQYF
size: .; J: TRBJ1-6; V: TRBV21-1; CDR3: CASSKVGGGDNSPLHF
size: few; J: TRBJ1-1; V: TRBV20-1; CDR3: CSAQKGMNTEAFF
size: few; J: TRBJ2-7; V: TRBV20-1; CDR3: CSARTSLVDEQYF
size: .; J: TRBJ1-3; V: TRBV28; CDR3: CASTHPSSGNTIYF
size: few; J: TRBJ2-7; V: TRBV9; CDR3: CASSVGTAGDEYEQYF
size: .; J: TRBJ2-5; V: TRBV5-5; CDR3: CASSRVVVSETQYF
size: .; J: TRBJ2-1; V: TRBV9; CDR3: CASSTRGQLINEQFF
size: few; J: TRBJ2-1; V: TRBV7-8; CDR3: CASSKLAGGLMVGYNEQFF
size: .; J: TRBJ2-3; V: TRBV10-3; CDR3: CAIRPSGGNTDTQYF
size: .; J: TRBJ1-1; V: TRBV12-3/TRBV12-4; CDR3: CASSLDNRGEAFF
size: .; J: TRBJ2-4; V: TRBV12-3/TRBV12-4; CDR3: CASSLRTRLAKNIQYF
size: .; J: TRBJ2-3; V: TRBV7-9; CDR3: CASSLFPGPVPTDTQYF
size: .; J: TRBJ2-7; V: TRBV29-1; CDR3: CSVEVPGGPFFREQYF
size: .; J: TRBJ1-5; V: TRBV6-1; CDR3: CASSRGAGSNHPQHF
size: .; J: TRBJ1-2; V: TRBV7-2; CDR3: CASSLRETGSHYGYTF
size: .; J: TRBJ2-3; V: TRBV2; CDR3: CASTRRDTATDTQYF
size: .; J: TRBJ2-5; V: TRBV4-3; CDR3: CASSQGSGAETQYF
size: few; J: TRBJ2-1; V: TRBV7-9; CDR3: CASSLTGQGFF
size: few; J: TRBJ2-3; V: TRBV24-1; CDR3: CATSPRGAGSTDTQYF
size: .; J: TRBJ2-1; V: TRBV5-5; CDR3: CASSYRTGREQFF
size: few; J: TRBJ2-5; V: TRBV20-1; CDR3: CSASDPRLEGTQYF